This T cell receptor beta chain was profiled in a study of blood T cells in healthy people across ages. CDR3 length: 15 residues. Trimming took 0 bases from V and 9 from J; bases not matched to a gene: 6. Germline CDR1 is MNHEY and CDR2 is SMNVEV (reference sequence). PCR was performed a second time for about 7 to 11 cycles using a sample-barcoded 5' primer and a J-beta primer mix. TCRdb re-derived calls from the 5' RACE reads in MiXCR, one entry per CDR3 protein. The sample consists of around 1.5 million distinct CDR3 sequences, roughly 60% of them appearing once. This receptor was obtained from a man aged 18 to 35 in good health. Sequences were obtained from blood. The chain has TRBV27 and TRBJ2-1, with 9 positions matching TRBD2. This CDR3 is CASSLSASGEPEQFF. As DNA, the CDR3 is TGTGCCAGCAGTTTATCGGCTAGCGGGGAGCCTGAGCAGTTCTTC.